This T cell receptor (beta chain) was sequenced in a study of T-cell reconstitution after alpha-beta-depleted transplantation in children. This clonotype was seen only a few times. V was pared by 6 bases and J by 6 bases, with 12 bases between. The CDR3 is 13 residues long. The V gene's germline CDR1 is MNHNS and CDR2 SASEGT. A TCRbeta library incorporating unique molecular identifiers was prepared. In TCRdb, the PCR reads were re-called with MiXCR into one record per CDR3 protein. The table includes about 500,000 distinct CDR3 sequences, approximately 29% detected once. This chain links TRBV6-1 with TRBJ1-5; D gene uncertain. The clonotype was recovered from a human donor who donated a stem cell graft to a child with aplastic anemia. The sample here was PBMCs from the stem cell graft donor, taken from the stem cell graft. The CDR3 spells CASSRTFAQPQHF. For the CDR3, the DNA is TGTGCCAGCAGCCGTACTTTTGCTCAGCCCCAGCATTTT.